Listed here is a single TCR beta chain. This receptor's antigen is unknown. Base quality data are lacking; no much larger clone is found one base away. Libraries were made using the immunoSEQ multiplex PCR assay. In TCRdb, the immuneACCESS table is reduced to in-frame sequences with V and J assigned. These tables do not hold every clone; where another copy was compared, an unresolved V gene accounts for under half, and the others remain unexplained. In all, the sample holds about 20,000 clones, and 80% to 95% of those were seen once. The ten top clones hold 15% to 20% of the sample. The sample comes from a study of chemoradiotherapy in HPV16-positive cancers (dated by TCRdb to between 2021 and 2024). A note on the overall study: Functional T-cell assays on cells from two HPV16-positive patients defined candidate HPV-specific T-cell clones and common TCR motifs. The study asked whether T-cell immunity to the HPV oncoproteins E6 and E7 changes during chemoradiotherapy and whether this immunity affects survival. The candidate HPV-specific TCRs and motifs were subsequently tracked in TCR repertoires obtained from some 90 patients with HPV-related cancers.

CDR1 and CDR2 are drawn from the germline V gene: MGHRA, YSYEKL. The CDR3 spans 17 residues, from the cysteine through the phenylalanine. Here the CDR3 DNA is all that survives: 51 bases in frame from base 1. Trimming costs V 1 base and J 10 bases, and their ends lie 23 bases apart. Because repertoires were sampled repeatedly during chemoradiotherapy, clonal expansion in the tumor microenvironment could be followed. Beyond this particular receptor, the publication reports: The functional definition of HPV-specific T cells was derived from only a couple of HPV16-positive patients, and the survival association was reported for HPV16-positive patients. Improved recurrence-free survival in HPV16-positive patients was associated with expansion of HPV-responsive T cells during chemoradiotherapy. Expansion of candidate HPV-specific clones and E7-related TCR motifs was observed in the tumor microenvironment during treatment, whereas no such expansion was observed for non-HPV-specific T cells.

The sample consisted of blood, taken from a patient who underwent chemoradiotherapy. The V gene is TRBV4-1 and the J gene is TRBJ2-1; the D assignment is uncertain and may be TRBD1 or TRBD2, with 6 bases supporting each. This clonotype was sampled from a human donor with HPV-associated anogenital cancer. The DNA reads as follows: TGCGCCAGCAGCCAAGCGGGACGGGGGCCGCAGATCAAAGAGCAGTTCTTC. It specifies CASSQAGRGPQIKEQFF.